This T cell receptor beta chain was sequenced for a study of response to subunit inactivated influenza vaccine. General study points: Few new T cells, the authors suggested, are recruited by each seasonal influenza vaccination.

CDR1 is MNHEY, CDR2 SMNVEV, per germline (reference sequence). The CDR3 covers 15 residues. V lost 5 bases to trimming and J lost 4 bases; unmatched junction nucleotides: 7. TCRdb re-derived calls from the RT-PCR reads in MiXCR, one entry per CDR3 protein. The sample has 150,000 to 200,000 distinct CDR3 sequences, approximately 11% seen once. A note on this clonotype: Its antigen is still unknown.

The source was non-naive T cells sorted from PBMCs, collected 35 to 45 days after vaccination. The clonotype comes from a man in his forties or fifties who received an inactivated influenza vaccine. The chain is built from TRBV27 and TRBJ1-2, with 10 bases that match TRBD1. This CDR3 is CASSPPGQGIYGYTF. For the CDR3, the DNA is TGTGCCAGCAGTCCGCCGGGACAGGGGATCTATGGCTACACCTTC.